This paragraph covers one T cell receptor beta chain sequence. Method: immunoSEQ multiplex PCR; TCRdb's copy keeps in-frame clones and lacks some. This sample has about 150,000 clones, with roughly nine tenths found just once. V dropped 3 bases and J dropped 0 bases, with 17 bases sitting between them. CDR3 size: 16 residues. Germline CDR1 GTSNPN, CDR2 SVGIG (reference sequence). The sample comes from a study of blood T cell repertoires in COVID-19. This clonotype was obtained from a young man with COVID-19, enrolled during active disease. V gene TRBV30 combines with J gene TRBJ1-2, with D unclear. The sequenced material came from peripheral blood. CDR3: CAWRTGERPTNYGYTF. CDR3 DNA sequence: TGTGCCTGGAGGACGGGTGAGCGGCCGACTAACTATGGCTACACCTTC.